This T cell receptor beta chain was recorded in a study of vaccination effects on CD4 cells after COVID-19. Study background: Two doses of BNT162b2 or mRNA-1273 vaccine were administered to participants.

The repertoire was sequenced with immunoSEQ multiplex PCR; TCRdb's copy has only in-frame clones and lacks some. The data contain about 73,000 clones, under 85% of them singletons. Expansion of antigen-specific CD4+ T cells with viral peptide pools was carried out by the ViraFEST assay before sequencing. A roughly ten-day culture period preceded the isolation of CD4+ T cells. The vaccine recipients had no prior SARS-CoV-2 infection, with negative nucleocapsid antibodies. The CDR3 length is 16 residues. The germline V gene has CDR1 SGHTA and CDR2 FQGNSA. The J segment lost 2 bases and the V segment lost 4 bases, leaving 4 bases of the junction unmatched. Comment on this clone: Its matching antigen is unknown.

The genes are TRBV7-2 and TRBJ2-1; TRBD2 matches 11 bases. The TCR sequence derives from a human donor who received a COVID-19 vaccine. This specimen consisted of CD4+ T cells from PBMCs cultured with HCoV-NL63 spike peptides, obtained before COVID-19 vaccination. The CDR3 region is CASSYRLAGTYNEQFF. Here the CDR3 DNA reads TGTGCCAGCAGCTATCGACTAGCGGGGACCTACAATGAGCAGTTCTTC.